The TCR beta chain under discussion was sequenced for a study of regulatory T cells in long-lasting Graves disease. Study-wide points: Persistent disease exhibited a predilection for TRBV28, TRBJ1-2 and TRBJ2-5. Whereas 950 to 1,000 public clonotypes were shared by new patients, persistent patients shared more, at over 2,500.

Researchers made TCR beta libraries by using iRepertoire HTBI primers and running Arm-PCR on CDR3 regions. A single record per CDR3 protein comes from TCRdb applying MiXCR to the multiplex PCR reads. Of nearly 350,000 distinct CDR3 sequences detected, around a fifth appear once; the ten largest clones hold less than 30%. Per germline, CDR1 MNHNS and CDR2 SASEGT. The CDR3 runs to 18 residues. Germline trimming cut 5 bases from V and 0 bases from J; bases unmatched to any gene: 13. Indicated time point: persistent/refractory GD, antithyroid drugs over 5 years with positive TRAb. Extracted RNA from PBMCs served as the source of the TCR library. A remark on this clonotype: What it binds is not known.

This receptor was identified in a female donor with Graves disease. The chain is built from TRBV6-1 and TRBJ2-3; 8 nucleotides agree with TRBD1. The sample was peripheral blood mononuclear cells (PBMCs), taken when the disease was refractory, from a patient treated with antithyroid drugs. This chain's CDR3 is CASSRRSGGPASTDTQYF. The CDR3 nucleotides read TGTGCCAGCAGTCGACGTTCAGGGGGCCCCGCTAGCACAGATACGCAGTATTTT.